These 3 T cell receptor beta chains came from one sample sequenced in a study of blood T cell repertoires in COVID-19. Measured with immunoSEQ multiplex PCR; TCRdb has only the in-frame clones, and not every one. The data show roughly 150,000 clones, roughly 85% seen once. Sequencing used peripheral blood. All receptors derive from a woman of 80 years or more with acute or convalescent COVID-19.

The chain employs TRBV18 and TRBJ1-4; 7 positions match TRBD1. This CDR3 contains 16 residues. From germline, CDR1 is KGHSH and CDR2 LQKENI. Germline trimming cut 5 bases from V and 5 bases from J; bases unmatched to any gene: 11. CDR3 coding DNA: TGTGCCAGCTCAAAGAATAGGGGGCAAGGGAATGAAAAACTGTTTTTT. Its translation is CASSKNRGQGNEKLFF.

V and J are TRBV7-8 and TRBJ2-1, with D possibly matching TRBD2 (6 bases). Germline-derived CDR1 and CDR2 are SGHVS and FQNEAQ. Trimming removed 5 bases at V and 4 bases at J, with 24 bases between. CDR3 length equals 18 residues. The DNA for the CDR3 is TGTGCCAGCAGCCTGGCGGGGCGGGCAGGAGGTTCGTACAATGAGCAGTTCTTC. This codes for CASSLAGRAGGSYNEQFF. Based on the CDR3 plus reference TRBV7-8 and TRBJ2-1, the full variable domain is GAGVSQSPRYKVAKRGQDVALRCDPISGHVSLFWYQQALGQGPEFLTYFQNEAQLDKSGLPSDRFFAERPEGSVSTLKIQRTQQEDSAVYLCASSLAGRAGGSYNEQFFGPGTRLTVL.

This chain uses TRBV28 with TRBJ1-4; a possible D gene is TRBD1 (5 bases). This CDR3 spans 14 amino acids. The V gene lost 5 bases and the J gene lost 8 bases, with 15 bases spanning the gap. Germline V gives CDR1 MDHEN, CDR2 SYDVKM. The CDR3 nucleotides are TGTGCCAGCAGTGGGGCGGCTGGTCGGGAAAAACTGTTTTTT. Its translation: CASSGAAGREKLFF.